This T cell receptor beta chain is from a study of monozygotic twins with inflammatory bowel disease. The CDR3 has 14 amino acids. The germline V gene has CDR1 SEHNR and CDR2 FQNEAQ (reference sequence). TCRdb processed the 5' RACE reads again and assigns one entry to each CDR3 protein, with no DNA. This sample's table reports approximately 400,000 distinct CDR3 sequences. The receptor was isolated from a human donor with ulcerative colitis or Crohn's disease, or a healthy co-twin of an affected twin (not recorded which). This chain connects TRBV7-9 to TRBJ2-5; no DNA is available, so the TRBD1 call from TCRdb remains unchecked. Sequenced material: blood. CDR3 sequence reads: CASSSRQGIETQYF. The full variable domain, completed using reference TRBV7-9 and TRBJ2-5, is DTGVSQNPRHKITKRGQNVTFRCDPISEHNRLYWYRQTLGQGPEFLTYFQNEAQLEKSRLLSDRFSAERPKGSFSTLEIQRTEQGDSAMYLCASSSRQGIETQYFGPGTRLLVL.